This TCR beta chain was found in a study of T cells in Graves' hyperthyroidism and ophthalmopathy. The study, taken as a whole, reports: A median 6.5 months before onset, the model predicted ophthalmopathy.

Amplification of TCR beta CDR3 regions was performed using RNA transcripts as template. The HTBI primer set was used in a first-round RT-PCR of the TCR CDR3. MiXCR, run by TCRdb on the multiplex PCR reads, gives a single entry per CDR3 protein. The data contain roughly 510,000 distinct CDR3 sequences, around 21% of them seen just once; the ten biggest clones take up about 26%. This clonotype has more than one count but fewer than ten. Antigen: not known. Clinical symptoms, serum thyroxine and TRAb, thyroid ultrasound and orbital computed tomography together formed the diagnostic basis. The sequencing sample was made of blood. This sequence originates from a man between 18 and 29 years old with Graves' hyperthyroidism.

DNA of the CDR3: TGCGCCAGCACCGACGCTTGGGGGTACGAGCAGTACTTC. This codes for CASTDAWGYEQYF. The chain employs TRBV10-2 and TRBJ2-7; D may be TRBD1 or TRBD2 (5 bases each). The length of the CDR3 is 13 residues. V gave up 7 bases and J gave up 4 bases, with 14 bases separating them. Germline assignment: CDR1 WSHSY and CDR2 SAAADI.